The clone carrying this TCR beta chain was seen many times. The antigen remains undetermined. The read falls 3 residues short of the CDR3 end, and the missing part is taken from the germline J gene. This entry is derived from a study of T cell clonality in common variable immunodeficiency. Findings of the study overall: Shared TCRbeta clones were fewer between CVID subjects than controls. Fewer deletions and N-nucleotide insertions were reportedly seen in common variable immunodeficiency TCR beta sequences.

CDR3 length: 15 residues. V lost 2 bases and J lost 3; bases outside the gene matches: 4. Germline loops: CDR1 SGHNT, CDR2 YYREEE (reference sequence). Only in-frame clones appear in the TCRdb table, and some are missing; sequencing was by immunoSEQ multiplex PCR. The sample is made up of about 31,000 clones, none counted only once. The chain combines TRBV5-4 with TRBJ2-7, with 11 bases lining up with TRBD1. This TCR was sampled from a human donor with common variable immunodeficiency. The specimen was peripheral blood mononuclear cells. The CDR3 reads CASSFIGTGGYEQYF. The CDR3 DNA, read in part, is TGTGCCAGCAGCTTTATCGGGACAGGGGGCTACGAG.